These 8 T cell receptor beta chains originate from one sample sequenced in a study of PD-L1 blockade in urothelial cancer. The time point here: pretreatment peripheral blood. Data came from immunoSEQ multiplex PCR; TCRdb stores just in-frame clones and leaves some out. The sample records some 71,000 clones, just under 85% being singletons. Sequencing was performed on PBMCs, taken around atezolizumab (anti-PD-L1) treatment. These receptors all come from a man aged 40-49 years with urothelial cancer.

V and J are TRBV4-2 and TRBJ2-3, with D possibly matching TRBD2 (6 bases). Germline V CDR1 and CDR2: LGHNA, YNFKEQ. Between the trimmed V and J ends, which lost 0 bases and 5 bases, there was a span of 12 bases. This CDR3 region has 15 residues. The CDR3 protein is CASSQDTGAGDTQYF. The CDR3, as DNA: TGTGCCAGCAGCCAAGACACGGGAGCAGGAGATACGCAGTATTTT.

V usage is TRBV10-3 and J usage is TRBJ2-4, with D uncertain. Trimming stripped 3 bases from V and 3 bases from J, with 9 bases between. The CDR3 runs to 14 residues. Germline CDR1 ENHRY, CDR2 SYGVKD. The CDR3 coding sequence is TGTGCCATCAGTGACCCCGGGTTCAAAAACATTCAGTACTTC. It specifies CAISDPGFKNIQYF.

This clone was picked up one time. V and J are TRBV29-1 and TRBJ1-1; 10 bases are shared with TRBD1. J was trimmed by 4 bases and V by 6 bases; bases with no gene match: 20. This CDR3 spans 18 amino acids. Germline V gene data show CDR1 as SQVTM and CDR2 as ANQGSEA. CDR3 DNA sequence: TGCAGCGTCGTAGGGGACAGGGGATCTCCATTCTTAAGCACTGAAGCTTTCTTT. Translating it yields CSVVGDRGSPFLSTEAFF.

The chain combines TRBV4-2 with TRBJ2-1, with D unclear. This CDR3 region has 15 residues. Germline CDR1 is LGHNA and CDR2 is YNFKEQ. The V end lost 0 bases, the J end lost 7 bases, and 13 bases lay between the germline ends. The CDR3 coding sequence is TGTGCCAGCAGCCAAGAACCCCTCGCCGGGAATGAGCAGTTCTTC. This translates into CASSQEPLAGNEQFF.

The chain carries TRBV4-2 and TRBJ2-2; unclear D gene. Germline values: CDR1 LGHNA, CDR2 YNFKEQ. Trimming removed 1 base from V and 8 bases from J, with 5 bases in between. There are 12 residues in the CDR3. CDR3 DNA: TGTGCCAGCAGCCAAGCTCGGGGGGAGCTGTTTTTT. Protein sequence: CASSQARGELFF.

This sequence joins TRBV28 and TRBJ2-7; TRBD1 matches 7 bases. The CDR3 extends over 14 amino acids. V was pared by 3 bases and J by 0 bases, with 2 bases of the junction left unmatched. CDR1 and CDR2 (germline): MDHEN, SYDVKM. CDR3 nucleotide sequence: TGTGCCAGCAGTTTTAGGGACAGCTCCTACGAGCAGTACTTC. Translated, it gives CASSFRDSSYEQYF.

This clone has only a few counts. The gene calls are TRBV7-3 and TRBJ2-1, with 11 bases aligning to TRBD2. The CDR3 spans 19 residues. Germline V CDR1 and CDR2: SGHTA, FQGTGA. Trimming cost V 5 bases and J 0 bases; bases outside gene matches: 12. CDR3 sequence reads: CASSLPGGSGRGSYNEQFF. CDR3 bases: TGTGCCAGCAGCCTCCCGGGTGGTAGCGGGAGGGGCTCCTACAATGAGCAGTTCTTC.

The chain is built from TRBV5-8 and TRBJ2-1; TRBD2 matches 14 bases. This CDR3 contains 17 residues. J was trimmed by 7 bases and V by 0 bases; bases with no gene match: 6. CDR1 is SGHTS, CDR2 YDEGEE, per germline. CDR3 region: CASSLGGLAGVSNEQFF. CDR3 in DNA: TGTGCCAGCAGCTTGGGGGGACTAGCGGGAGTATCAAATGAGCAGTTCTTC.